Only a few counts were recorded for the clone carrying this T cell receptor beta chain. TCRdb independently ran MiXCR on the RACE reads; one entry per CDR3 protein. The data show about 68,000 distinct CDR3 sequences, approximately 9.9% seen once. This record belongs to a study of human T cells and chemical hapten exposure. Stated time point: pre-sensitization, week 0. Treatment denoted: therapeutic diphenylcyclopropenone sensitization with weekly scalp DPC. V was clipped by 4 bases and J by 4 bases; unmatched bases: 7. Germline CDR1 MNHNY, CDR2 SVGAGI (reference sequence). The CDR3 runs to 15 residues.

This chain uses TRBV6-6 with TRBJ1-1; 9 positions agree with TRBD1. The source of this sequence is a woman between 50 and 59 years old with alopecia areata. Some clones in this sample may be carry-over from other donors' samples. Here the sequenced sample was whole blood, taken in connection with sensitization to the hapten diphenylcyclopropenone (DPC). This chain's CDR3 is CASSSTPGQGTEAFF. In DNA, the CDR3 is TGTGCCAGCAGTTCCACCCCGGGACAGGGCACTGAAGCTTTCTTT.